The T cell receptor beta chain under discussion was sequenced for a study of cytomegalovirus exposure and HLA in healthy donors. Findings and limits, study-wide: The authors assumed roughly uniform sequencing depth across donors for presence/absence analyses. The availability of immune exposure information extended only to CMV serostatus.

Trimming took off 1 base at V and 5 bases at J, with 21 bases between the two ends. CDR1 SGHKS and CDR2 YYEKEE come from the germline V gene (reference sequence). The CDR3 runs to 17 residues. PCR primers comprised 60 Vbeta and 13 Jbeta primers. Assay: immunoSEQ multiplex PCR; the TCRdb copy retains only in-frame clones and omits some. Among some 130,000 clones, 80% were seen once, and the ten largest hold over 2.5%. A note on this clone: Its antigen remains unknown.

The chain links TRBV5-5 to TRBJ2-5, with D perhaps matching TRBD1 (5 bases). The source is a male donor in good health and CMV-seronegative. The material sequenced was PBMCs. The chain's CDR3 is CASSLTVRTLERETQYF. The CDR3 bases are TGTGCCAGCAGCTTGACTGTCCGGACACTCGAGAGGGAGACCCAGTACTTC.